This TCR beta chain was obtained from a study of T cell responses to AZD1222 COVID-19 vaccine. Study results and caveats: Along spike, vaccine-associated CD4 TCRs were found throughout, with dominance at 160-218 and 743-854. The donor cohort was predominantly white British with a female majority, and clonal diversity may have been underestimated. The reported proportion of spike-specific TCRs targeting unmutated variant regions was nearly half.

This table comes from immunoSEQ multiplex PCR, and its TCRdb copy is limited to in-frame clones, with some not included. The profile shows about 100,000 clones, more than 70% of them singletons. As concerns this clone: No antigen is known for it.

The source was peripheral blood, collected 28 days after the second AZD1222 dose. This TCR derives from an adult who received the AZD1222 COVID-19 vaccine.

In DNA form, the CDR3 reads TGTGCCAGCAGCTTGACTAGCGGGAGTTACGAGCAGTACTTC. This encodes CASSLTSGSYEQYF. V gene TRBV7-2 combines with J gene TRBJ2-7; TRBD2 aligns across 12 bases. CDR1 SGHTA and CDR2 FQGNSA come from the germline V gene. The CDR3 extends over 14 amino acids. Unmatched junction bases numbered 1, after V lost 3 bases and J lost 4 bases.